This is a list of T cell receptor beta chains from one sample in a study of Graves' ophthalmopathy and Graves' hyperthyroidism. TCRdb reprocessed the multiplex PCR reads with MiXCR, giving one entry per CDR3 protein. The data show approximately 640,000 distinct CDR3 sequences, with just over 40% seen just once and more than 3% held by the top ten. The sequenced sample consisted of peripheral blood. Receptors were obtained from an adult man with Graves' ophthalmopathy. Both conserved end residues are trimmed from each CDR3.

TRBV11-2,TRBJ2-2,ASSLDQTGTGSGELF
TRBV5-8,TRBJ1-1,ASSRGDRAAEAF
TRBV29-1,TRBJ1-3,SVGGGDSGNTIY
TRBV2,TRBJ1-4,ASSEGGQGGEKLF
TRBV7-9,TRBJ2-5,ASSAGTSGDLTQY
TRBV9,TRBJ2-2,ASSGLASNTGELF
TRBV5-1,TRBJ2-5,ASSPQGQGAAETQY
TRBV20-1,TRBJ1-5,SARHTSGGGWETQH
TRBV11-2,TRBJ2-7,ASSPADGASSYEQY
TRBV29-1,TRBJ1-2,SVDGDGYT
TRBV7-6,TRBJ2-5,AIAGGRSQTQY
TRBV4-2,TRBJ1-2,ASSQSNWGQGAGYT
TRBV5-6,TRBJ1-2,ASSLADGGLGWDHYGYT
TRBV30,TRBJ1-5,AWSTQESQPQH
TRBV4-1,TRBJ1-2,ASSQIGTINYGYT
TRBV2,TRBJ1-1,ASHGGGRAF
TRBV9,TRBJ1-2,ASSVVAGGTYGYT
TRBV7-9,TRBJ1-5,ASSLEQPQH
TRBV7-9,TRBJ1-3,ASSLDLTGNTIY
TRBV27,TRBJ1-1,ASSSIRTAKNTEAF
TRBV6-5,TRBJ2-5,ASSRPGAGGQHQETQY
TRBV2,TRBJ1-1,ASSSGRETEAF
TRBV5-1,TRBJ2-5,ASSVGLAIGYQETQY
TRBV5-1,TRBJ2-6,ASSALMKGALRANVLT
TRBV10-3,TRBJ2-5,ASSVNREHPETQY
TRBV7-2,TRBJ2-7,ALAGGAYEQY
TRBV24-1,TRBJ2-5,ATSWHQETRY
TRBV10-2,TRBJ1-5,ASSPLGGDNQPQH
TRBV2,TRBJ2-7,ASISSKGQGGSYEQY
TRBV12-5,TRBJ1-2,ASGSVTGQVTVRGYT
TRBV20-1,TRBJ1-3,SARVAGLNTIY
TRBV29-1,TRBJ2-5,SATRTSRDSGAQY
TRBV10-2,TRBJ1-3,ASTGGTAGNTIY
TRBV7-9,TRBJ2-2,ASTFLTGTTGELF
TRBV13,TRBJ2-5,ASSWGAGETQY
TRBV20-1,TRBJ2-7,SARAPLAGYEQY
TRBV20-1,TRBJ1-5,SARDLRGQGQPQH
TRBV29-1,TRBJ2-2,SVEDRWTGSPGELF
TRBV4-2,TRBJ2-4,ASSPIGTSGGQNIQY
TRBV6-5,TRBJ1-6,ASRRQGADNSPLH
TRBV11-1,TRBJ2-3,ASSPTGLAGGPSTDTQY
TRBV5-5,TRBJ1-4,ASSRGQGATNEKLF
TRBV3-1,TRBJ1-4,ASSQGTSGGEKLF
TRBV25-1,TRBJ1-4,ASSLAPGNEKLF
TRBV7-3,TRBJ1-1,ASSLSLDTEAF